This is a list of T cell receptor beta chains from one sample in a study of beta chain features in type 1 diabetes. Sequencing was performed with immunoSEQ multiplex PCR; in TCRdb, only in-frame clones are kept and a portion is missing. The table lists a few hundred thousand clones, roughly 12% of them singletons, with 0.01% in the top ten. Source material: naive CD4+ T cells from blood. These receptors came from a woman between 18 and 29 years old with type 1 diabetes. CDR3s include the opening cysteine and the closing phenylalanine or tryptophan. The D gene is left open where the match is weak. Size is stated for part of the rows, as once, few or many counts, or as a class when the clone is expanded.

TRBJ2-4,-,-,TRBV6-6,TGTGCCAGCAGTCGTGACAGAAACATTCAGTACTTC,CASSRDRNIQYF
TRBJ2-3,few,-,TRBV11-2,TGTGCCAGCAGCTTCGGAAGGACGGGGTCCGCAGATACGCAGTATTTT,CASSFGRTGSADTQYF
TRBJ2-1,-,TRBD1,TRBV18,TGTGCCAGCTCACGAGAAGAGGGGGCGGGTGGCGAGCAGTTCTTC,CASSREEGAGGEQFF
TRBJ2-1,-,-,TRBV5-6,TGTGCCAGCAGCGCCCGACAGGTAAAGGTGCAGTTCTTC,CASSARQVKVQFF
TRBJ1-4,-,-,TRBV18,TGTGCCAGCTCACAGGCGGCTAATGAAAAACTGTTTTTT,CASSQAANEKLFF
TRBJ2-2,-,-,TRBV19,TGTGCCAGTAGTATTGAGGTTCGGCACGGGGAGCTGTTTTTT,CASSIEVRHGELFF
TRBJ1-1,-,-,TRBV11-3,TGTGCCAGCAGTCAAACAGGATACACTGAAGCTTTCTTT,CASSQTGYTEAFF
TRBJ2-7,-,TRBD2,TRBV9,TGTGCCAGCAGCGTAGCTGCTGGGACTACCACCTACGAGCAGTACTTC,CASSVAAGTTTYEQYF
TRBJ2-7,few,TRBD1,TRBV5-1,TGCGCCAGCAGCACCGACAGGGTAGGAGGCGAGCAGTACTTC,CASSTDRVGGEQYF
TRBJ2-3,few,TRBD2,TRBV28,TGTGCCAGCAGCCCTCCGGGGTACGGGAGGGGAGATACGCAGTATTTT,CASSPPGYGRGDTQYF
TRBJ2-7,few,-,TRBV15,TGTGCCACCAGCAGAGATACGGCGGCAGTCTACGAGCAGTACTTC,CATSRDTAAVYEQYF
TRBJ2-1,-,-,TRBV7-9,TGTGCCAGCAGGAGAGCTGGAGTGGGGGGCTCCTACAATGAGCAGTTCTTC,CASRRAGVGGSYNEQFF
TRBJ2-5,few,TRBD2,TRBV13,TGTGCCAGCAGTCGCGGGGGGAGGGAAGAGACCCAGTACTTC,CASSRGGREETQYF
TRBJ2-1,-,TRBD2,TRBV5-1,TGCGCCAGCAGCTTGAAGCGGGGCAACTCGGATGAGCAGTTCTTC,CASSLKRGNSDEQFF
TRBJ2-3,-,-,TRBV5-1,TGCGCCAGCCGGAGCGGCGTGGCGGGCAGGGATACGCAGTATTTT,CASRSGVAGRDTQYF
TRBJ1-1,-,-,TRBV29-1,TGCAGCGTTGGATACAGGGCTTCGAACACTGAAGCTTTCTTT,CSVGYRASNTEAFF
TRBJ2-3,few,-,TRBV5-4,TGTGCCAGCAGCTTCGAGGGTGCGCAGTATTTT,CASSFEGAQYF
TRBJ1-2,-,-,TRBV11-2,TGTGCCAGCAGCCCTTTGGACTACAACTATTCCGGCTACACCTTC,CASSPLDYNYSGYTF
TRBJ2-7,-,TRBD2,TRBV7-2,TGTGCCAGCAGCTTCCTTAGCGGGAGTGCCGCCTACGAGCAGTACTTC,CASSFLSGSAAYEQYF
TRBJ1-1,few,-,TRBV18,TGTGCCAGCTCACCACCGGGCACCGGGAACACTGAAGCTTTCTTT,CASSPPGTGNTEAFF
TRBJ1-2,-,TRBD1,TRBV5-1,TGCGCCAGCAGCCCGGGACAGGGGGGCGGCTACACCTTC,CASSPGQGGGYTF
TRBJ2-5,-,TRBD1,TRBV19,TGTGCCAGTAGCCTCGACAGGGGATCGGGGACCCAGTACTTC,CASSLDRGSGTQYF
TRBJ2-5,few,TRBD1,TRBV15,TGTGCCACCAGCAGAGTGGTGGACAGGGTTATGGAGACCCAGTACTTC,CATSRVVDRVMETQYF
TRBJ2-3,-,-,TRBV7-2,TGTGCCAGCAGCTTAGCCCTCCTAATCTTGGATACGCAGTATTTT,CASSLALLILDTQYF
TRBJ2-1,-,-,TRBV18,TGTGCCAGCTCACCCTCAGGGTCATACAATGAGCAGTTCTTC,CASSPSGSYNEQFF
TRBJ2-3,few,-,TRBV25-1,TGTGCCAGCAGTGATCGCGCCTACGGGACGCAGTATTTT,CASSDRAYGTQYF
TRBJ2-7,few,-,TRBV5-8,TGTGCCAGCAGCTTGGGGACTGGGTGGGAGCAGTACTTC,CASSLGTGWEQYF
TRBJ2-2,-,-,TRBV30,TGTGCCTGGAGTGTAGACAGCACCGGGGAGCTGTTTTTT,CAWSVDSTGELFF
TRBJ2-7,-,-,TRBV7-6,TGTGCCAGCAGCTTATTCGAGGGCCAGGGGGAGCAGTACTTC,CASSLFEGQGEQYF
TRBJ1-1,-,TRBD1,TRBV5-1,TGCGCCAGCAGCTTGGGAGGGGGCCCCTCCATAAACACTGAAGCTTTCTTT,CASSLGGGPSINTEAFF
TRBJ1-5,few,-,TRBV7-2,TGTGCCAGCAGCAAAGGGGTCCCCCAGCCCCAGCATTTT,CASSKGVPQPQHF
TRBJ2-5,-,-,TRBV6-1,TGTGCCAGCACCCCGGGGGTAGCGTGGTCGGAGACCCAGTACTTC,CASTPGVAWSETQYF